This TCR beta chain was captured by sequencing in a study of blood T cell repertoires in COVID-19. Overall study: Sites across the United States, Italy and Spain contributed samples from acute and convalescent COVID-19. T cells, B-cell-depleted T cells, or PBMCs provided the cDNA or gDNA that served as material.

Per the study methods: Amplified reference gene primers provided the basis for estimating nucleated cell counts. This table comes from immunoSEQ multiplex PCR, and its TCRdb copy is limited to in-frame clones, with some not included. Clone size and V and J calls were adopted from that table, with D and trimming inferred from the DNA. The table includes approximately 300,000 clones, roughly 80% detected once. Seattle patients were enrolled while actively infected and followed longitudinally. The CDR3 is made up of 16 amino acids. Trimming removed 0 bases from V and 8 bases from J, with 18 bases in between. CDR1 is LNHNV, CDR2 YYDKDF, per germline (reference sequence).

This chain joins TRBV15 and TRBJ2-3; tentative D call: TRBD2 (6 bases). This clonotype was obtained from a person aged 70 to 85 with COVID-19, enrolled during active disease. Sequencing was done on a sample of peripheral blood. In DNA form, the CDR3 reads TGTGCCACCAGCAGAGAGGGATCCGGGGGAGTTCCTACGCAGTATTTT. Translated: CATSREGSGGVPTQYF.